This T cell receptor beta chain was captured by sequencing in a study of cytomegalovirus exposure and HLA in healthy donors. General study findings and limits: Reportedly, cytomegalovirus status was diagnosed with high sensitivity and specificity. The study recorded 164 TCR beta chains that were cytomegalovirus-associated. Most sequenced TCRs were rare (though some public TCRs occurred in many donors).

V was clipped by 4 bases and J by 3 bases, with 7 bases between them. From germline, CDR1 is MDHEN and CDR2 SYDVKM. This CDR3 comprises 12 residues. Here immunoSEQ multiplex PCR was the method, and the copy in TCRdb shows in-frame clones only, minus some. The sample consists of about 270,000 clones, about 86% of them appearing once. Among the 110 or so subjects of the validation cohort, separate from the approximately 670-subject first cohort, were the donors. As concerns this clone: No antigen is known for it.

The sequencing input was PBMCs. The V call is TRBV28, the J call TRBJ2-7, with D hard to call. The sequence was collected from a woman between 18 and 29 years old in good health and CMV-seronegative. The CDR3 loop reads CASSSEDYEQYF. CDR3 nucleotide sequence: TGTGCCAGCAGTTCTGAGGACTACGAGCAGTACTTC.